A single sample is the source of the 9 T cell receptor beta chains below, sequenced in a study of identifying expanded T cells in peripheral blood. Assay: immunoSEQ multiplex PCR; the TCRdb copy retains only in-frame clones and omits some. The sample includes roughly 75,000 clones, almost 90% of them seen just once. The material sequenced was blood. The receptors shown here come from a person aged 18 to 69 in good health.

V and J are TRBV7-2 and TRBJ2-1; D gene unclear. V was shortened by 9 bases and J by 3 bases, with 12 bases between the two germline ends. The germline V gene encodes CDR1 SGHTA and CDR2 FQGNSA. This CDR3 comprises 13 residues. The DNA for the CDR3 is TGTGCCAGTGGTCACTACAACTACAATGAGCAGTTCTTC. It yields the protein CASGHYNYNEQFF.

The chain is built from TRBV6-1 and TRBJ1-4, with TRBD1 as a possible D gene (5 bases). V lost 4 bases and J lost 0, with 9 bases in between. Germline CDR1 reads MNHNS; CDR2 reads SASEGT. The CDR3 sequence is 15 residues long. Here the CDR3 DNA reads TGTGCCAGCAGTGGACAGATTGCAACTAATGAAAAACTGTTTTTT. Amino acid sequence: CASSGQIATNEKLFF.

The chain's CDR3 is CASSSDRGGYTF. The CDR3 DNA reads TGTGCCAGCAGCTCTGACAGGGGAGGCTACACCTTC. The chain recombines TRBV5-6 with TRBJ1-2; 8 bases are a match to TRBD1. Germline trimming cut 3 bases from V and 8 bases from J; bases unmatched to any gene: 3. Germline V gives CDR1 SGHDT, CDR2 YYEEEE. The CDR3 consists of 12 residues.

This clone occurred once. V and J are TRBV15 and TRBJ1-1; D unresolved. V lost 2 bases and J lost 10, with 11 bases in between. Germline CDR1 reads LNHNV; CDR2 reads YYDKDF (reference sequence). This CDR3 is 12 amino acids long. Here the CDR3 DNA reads TGTGCCACCAGCAGAACGGGGAGAAGAGCTTTCTTT. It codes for CATSRTGRRAFF. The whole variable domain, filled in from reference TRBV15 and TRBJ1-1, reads DAMVIQNPRYQVTQFGKPVTLSCSQTLNHNVMYWYQQKSSQAPKLLFHYYDKDFNNEADTPDNFQSRRPNTSFCFLDIRSPGLGDTAMYLCATSRTGRRAFFGQGTRLTVV.

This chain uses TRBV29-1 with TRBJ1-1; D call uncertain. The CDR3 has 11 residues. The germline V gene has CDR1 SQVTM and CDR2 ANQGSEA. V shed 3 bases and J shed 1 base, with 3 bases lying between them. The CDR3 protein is CSVEPNTEAFF. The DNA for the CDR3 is TGCAGCGTTGAGCCGAACACTGAAGCTTTCTTT.

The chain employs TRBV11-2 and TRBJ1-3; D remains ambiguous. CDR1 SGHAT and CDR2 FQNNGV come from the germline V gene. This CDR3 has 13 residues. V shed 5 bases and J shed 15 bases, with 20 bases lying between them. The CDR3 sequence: CASSPEDGRAGYF. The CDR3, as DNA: TGTGCCAGCAGCCCCGAGGACGGGCGGGCCGGATATTTT.

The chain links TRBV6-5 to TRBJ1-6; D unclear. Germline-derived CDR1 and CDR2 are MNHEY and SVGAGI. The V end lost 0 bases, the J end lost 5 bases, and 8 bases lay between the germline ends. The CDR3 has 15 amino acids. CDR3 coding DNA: TGTGCCAGCAGTTACTCGACTGAGAATAATTCACCCCTCCACTTT. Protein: CASSYSTENNSPLHF.

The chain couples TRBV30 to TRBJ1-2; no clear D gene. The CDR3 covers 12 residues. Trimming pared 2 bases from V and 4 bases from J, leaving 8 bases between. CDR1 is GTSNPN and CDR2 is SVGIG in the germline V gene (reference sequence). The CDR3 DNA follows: TGTGCCTGGAGTCGCCACTTCTATGGCTACACCTTC. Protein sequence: CAWSRHFYGYTF.

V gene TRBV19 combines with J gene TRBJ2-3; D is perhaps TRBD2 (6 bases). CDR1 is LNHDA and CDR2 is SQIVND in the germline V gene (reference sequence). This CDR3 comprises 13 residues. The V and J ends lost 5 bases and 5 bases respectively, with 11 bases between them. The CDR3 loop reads CASSGGVGDTQYF. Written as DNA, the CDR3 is TGTGCCAGTAGTGGAGGGGTCGGAGATACGCAGTATTTT.